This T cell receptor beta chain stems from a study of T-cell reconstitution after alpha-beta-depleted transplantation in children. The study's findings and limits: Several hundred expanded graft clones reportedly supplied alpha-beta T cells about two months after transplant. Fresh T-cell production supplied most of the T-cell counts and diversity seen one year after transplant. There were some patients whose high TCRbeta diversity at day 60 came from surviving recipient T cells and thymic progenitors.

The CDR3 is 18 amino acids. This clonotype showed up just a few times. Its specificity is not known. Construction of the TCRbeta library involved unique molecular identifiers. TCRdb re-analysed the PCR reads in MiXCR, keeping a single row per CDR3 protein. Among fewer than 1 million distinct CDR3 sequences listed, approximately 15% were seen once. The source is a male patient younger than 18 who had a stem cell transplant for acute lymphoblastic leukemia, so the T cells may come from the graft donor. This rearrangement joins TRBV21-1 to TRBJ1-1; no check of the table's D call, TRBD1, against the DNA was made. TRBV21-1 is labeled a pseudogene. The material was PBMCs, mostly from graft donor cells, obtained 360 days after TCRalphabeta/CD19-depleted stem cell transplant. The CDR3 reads CASSKSRAKPGQGAEAFF. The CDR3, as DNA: TGTGCCAGCAGCAAAAGTAGGGCTAAACCGGGACAGGGGGCGGAAGCTTTCTTT.